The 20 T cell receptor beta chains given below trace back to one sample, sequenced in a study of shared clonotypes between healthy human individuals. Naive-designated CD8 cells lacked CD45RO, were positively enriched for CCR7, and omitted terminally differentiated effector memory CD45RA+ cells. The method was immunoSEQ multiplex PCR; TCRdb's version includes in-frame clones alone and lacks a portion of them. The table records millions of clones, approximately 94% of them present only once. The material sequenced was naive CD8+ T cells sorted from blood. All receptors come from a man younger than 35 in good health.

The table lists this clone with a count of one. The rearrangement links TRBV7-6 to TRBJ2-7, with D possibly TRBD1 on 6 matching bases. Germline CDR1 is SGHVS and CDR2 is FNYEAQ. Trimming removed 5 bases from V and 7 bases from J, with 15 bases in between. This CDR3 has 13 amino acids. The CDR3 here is CASSPGHAGEQYF. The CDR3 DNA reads TGTGCCAGCAGCCCGGGACATGCAGGGGAGCAGTACTTC.

The CDR3 is CASTDRDTYEQYF. The CDR3 region has the DNA TGTGCCAGTACAGACAGGGATACCTACGAGCAGTACTTC. V gene TRBV2 combines with J gene TRBJ2-7; 7 bases are a match to TRBD1. The germline gives CDR1 SNHLY, CDR2 FYNNEI. The CDR3 consists of 13 residues. Trimming took 9 bases from V and 2 from J; bases not matched to a gene: 7.

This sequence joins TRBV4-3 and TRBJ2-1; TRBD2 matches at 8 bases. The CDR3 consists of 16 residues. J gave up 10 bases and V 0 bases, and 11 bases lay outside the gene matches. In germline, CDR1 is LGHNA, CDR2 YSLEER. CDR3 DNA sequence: TGCGCCAGCAGCCAAGACTCGAGCGGGAGCAATCGGGAGCAGTTCTTC. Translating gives CASSQDSSGSNREQFF.

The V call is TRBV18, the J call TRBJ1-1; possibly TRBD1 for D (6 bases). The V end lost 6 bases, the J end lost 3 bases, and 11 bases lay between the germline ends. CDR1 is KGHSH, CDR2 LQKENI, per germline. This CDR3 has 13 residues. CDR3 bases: TGTGCCAGCTCTACGGGGGGCCACACTGAAGCTTTCTTT. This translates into CASSTGGHTEAFF.

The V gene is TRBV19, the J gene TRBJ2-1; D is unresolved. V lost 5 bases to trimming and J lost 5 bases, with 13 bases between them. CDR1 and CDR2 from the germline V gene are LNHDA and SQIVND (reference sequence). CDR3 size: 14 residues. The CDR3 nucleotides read TGTGCCAGTAGTCCCCCTTCGTATAACAATGAGCAGTTCTTC. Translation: CASSPPSYNNEQFF.

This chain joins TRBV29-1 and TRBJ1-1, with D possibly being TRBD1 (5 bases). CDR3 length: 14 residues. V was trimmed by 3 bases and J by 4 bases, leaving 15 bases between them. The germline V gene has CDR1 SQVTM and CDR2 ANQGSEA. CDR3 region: CSVEAQGEGTEAFF. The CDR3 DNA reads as TGCAGCGTTGAGGCCCAGGGAGAGGGCACTGAAGCTTTCTTT.

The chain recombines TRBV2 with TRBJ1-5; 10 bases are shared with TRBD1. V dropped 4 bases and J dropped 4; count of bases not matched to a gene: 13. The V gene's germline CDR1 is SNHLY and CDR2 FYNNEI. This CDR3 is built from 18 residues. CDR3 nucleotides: TGTGCCAGCAGTGTTGGGCCTGCGGGACAGGGGCTTAATCAGCCCCAGCATTTT. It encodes CASSVGPAGQGLNQPQHF.

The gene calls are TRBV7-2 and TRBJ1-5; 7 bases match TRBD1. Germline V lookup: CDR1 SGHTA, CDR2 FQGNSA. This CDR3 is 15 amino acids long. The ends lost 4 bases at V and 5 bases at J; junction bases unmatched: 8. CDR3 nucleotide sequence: TGTGCCAGCAGCTGGGGTCGGAGGGGGCATCAGCCCCAGCATTTT. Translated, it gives CASSWGRRGHQPQHF.

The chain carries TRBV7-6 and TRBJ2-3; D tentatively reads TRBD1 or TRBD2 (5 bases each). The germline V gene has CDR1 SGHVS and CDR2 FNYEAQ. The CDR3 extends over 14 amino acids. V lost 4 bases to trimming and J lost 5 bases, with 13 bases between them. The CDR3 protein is CASSSGPGGDTQYF. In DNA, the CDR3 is TGTGCCAGCAGCTCGGGACCAGGCGGAGATACGCAGTATTTT.

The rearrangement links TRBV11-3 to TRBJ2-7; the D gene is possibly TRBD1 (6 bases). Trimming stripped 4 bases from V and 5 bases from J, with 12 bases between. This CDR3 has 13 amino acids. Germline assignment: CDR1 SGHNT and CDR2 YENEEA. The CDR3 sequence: CASSSDSAHEQYF. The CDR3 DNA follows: TGTGCCAGCAGCTCGGACAGTGCCCACGAGCAGTACTTC.

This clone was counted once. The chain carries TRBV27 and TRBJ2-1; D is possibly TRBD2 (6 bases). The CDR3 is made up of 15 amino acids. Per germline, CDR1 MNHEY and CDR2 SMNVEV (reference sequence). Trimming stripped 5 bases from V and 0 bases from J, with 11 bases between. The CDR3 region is CASSPSDPSYNEQFF. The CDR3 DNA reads TGTGCCAGCAGTCCTAGCGATCCCTCCTACAATGAGCAGTTCTTC.

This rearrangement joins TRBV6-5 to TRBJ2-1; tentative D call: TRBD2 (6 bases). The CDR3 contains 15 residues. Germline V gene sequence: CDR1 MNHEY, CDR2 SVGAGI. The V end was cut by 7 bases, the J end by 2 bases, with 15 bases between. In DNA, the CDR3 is TGTGCCAGCACCGATAGCTGGACTACCTACAATGAGCAGTTCTTC. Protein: CASTDSWTTYNEQFF.

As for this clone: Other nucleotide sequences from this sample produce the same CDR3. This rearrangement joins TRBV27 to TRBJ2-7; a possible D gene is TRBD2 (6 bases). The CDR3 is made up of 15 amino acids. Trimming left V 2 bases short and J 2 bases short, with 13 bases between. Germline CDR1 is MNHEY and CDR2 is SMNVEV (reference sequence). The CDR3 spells CASSLTSLPTYEQYF. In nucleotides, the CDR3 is TGTGCCAGCAGTTTAACTAGCTTACCAACCTACGAGCAGTACTTC.

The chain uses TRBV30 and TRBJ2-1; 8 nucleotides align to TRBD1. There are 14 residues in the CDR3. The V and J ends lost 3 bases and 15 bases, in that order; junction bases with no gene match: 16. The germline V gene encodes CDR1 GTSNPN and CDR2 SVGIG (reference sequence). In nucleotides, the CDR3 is TGTGCCTGGAGCAGTCGGGACAGGTCCTTTTTTCTGTTCTTC. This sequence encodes CAWSSRDRSFFLFF.

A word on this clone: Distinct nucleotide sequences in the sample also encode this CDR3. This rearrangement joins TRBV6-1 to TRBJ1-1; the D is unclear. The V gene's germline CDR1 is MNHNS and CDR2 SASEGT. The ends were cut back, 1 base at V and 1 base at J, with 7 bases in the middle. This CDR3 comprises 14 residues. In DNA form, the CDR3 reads TGTGCCAGCAGTGAAGGGCAGCCGAACACTGAAGCTTTCTTT. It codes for CASSEGQPNTEAFF.

CDR3 bases: TGTGCCAGCAGCCCATTGACAGGGAAAGAAGCTTTCTTT. It specifies CASSPLTGKEAFF. The chain is built from TRBV28 and TRBJ1-1; the match to TRBD1 covers 7 bases. Trimming took 6 bases from V and 8 from J; bases not matched to a gene: 9. Germline-derived CDR1 and CDR2 are MDHEN and SYDVKM. This CDR3 has 13 residues.

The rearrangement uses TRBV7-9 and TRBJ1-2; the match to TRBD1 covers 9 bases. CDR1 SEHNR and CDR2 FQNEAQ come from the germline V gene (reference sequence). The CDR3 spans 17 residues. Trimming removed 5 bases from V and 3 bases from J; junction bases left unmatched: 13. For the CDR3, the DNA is TGTGCCAGCAGCCAGCTACGGGGGGACAGGGAAGACTATGGCTACACCTTC. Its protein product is CASSQLRGDREDYGYTF.

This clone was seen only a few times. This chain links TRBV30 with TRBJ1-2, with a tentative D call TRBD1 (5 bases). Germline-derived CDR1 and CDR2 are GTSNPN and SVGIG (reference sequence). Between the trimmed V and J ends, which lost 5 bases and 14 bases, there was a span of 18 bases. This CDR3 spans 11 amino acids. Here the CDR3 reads CAWGDPGKATF. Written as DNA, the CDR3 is TGTGCCTGGGGGGACCCAGGGAAGGCGACCTTC.

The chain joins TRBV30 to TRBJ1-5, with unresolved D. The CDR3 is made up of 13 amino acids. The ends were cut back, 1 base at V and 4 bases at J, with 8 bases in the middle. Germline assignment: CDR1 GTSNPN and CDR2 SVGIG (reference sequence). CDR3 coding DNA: TGTGCCTGGAGTGGGGGAACAAATCAGCCCCAGCATTTT. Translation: CAWSGGTNQPQHF.

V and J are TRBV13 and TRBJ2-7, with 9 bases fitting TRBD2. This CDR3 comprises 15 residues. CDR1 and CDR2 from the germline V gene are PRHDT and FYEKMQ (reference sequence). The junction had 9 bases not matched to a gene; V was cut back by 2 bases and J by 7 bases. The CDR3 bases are TGTGCCAGCAGCTTAATTGCGGGAGGGGGACTTGAGCAGTACTTC. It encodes CASSLIAGGGLEQYF.